Following are 20 T cell receptor beta chains from one sample sequenced in a study of cytomegalovirus exposure and HLA in healthy donors. The PCR was carried out with 60 Vbeta primers and 13 Jbeta primers. Only in-frame clones appear in the TCRdb table, and some are missing; sequencing was by immunoSEQ multiplex PCR. The data hold roughly 150,000 clones, with 73% observed a single time. The material sequenced was PBMCs. The receptors were gathered from a woman between 18 and 29 years old in good health and CMV-seropositive.

V and J are TRBV11-2 and TRBJ1-2; D might be TRBD1 (6 bases). Germline CDR1 SGHAT, CDR2 FQNNGV. V lost 2 bases, J lost 8 bases, and 12 bases lay in between. This CDR3 spans 13 amino acids. Here the CDR3 reads CASSLYETGGYTF. The CDR3, as DNA: TGTGCCAGCAGCTTATACGAGACAGGAGGCTACACCTTC.

The chain recombines TRBV2 with TRBJ2-1; 10 positions match TRBD2. The CDR3 runs to 15 residues. CDR1 and CDR2 (germline): SNHLY, FYNNEI. With 5 bases clipped from V and 4 bases from J, the junction kept 5 bases outside the gene matches. The CDR3, as DNA: TGTGCCAGCAGTCTCGAGCGGGGGGGATACAATGAGCAGTTCTTC. This gives the protein CASSLERGGYNEQFF.

The genes are TRBV7-9 and TRBJ1-1; TRBD1 agrees at 7 bases. Germline V gene sequence: CDR1 SEHNR, CDR2 FQNEAQ (reference sequence). CDR3 size: 14 residues. V lost 4 bases to trimming and J lost 1 base; unmatched junction nucleotides: 3. The CDR3 bases are TGTGCCAGCAGCTCCGGGACAGCGAACACTGAAGCTTTCTTT. It specifies CASSSGTANTEAFF.

The gene calls are TRBV9 and TRBJ1-6, with TRBD1 matching 8 bases. This CDR3 region has 17 residues. Germline loops: CDR1 SGDLS, CDR2 YYNGEE. V dropped 2 bases and J dropped 0; count of bases not matched to a gene: 4. The CDR3 nucleotides read TGTGCCAGCAGCGTGGACAGGGCACCCTCCTATAATTCACCCCTCCACTTT. Protein sequence: CASSVDRAPSYNSPLHF.

This rearrangement joins TRBV30 to TRBJ2-7, with unresolved D. V was trimmed by 6 bases and J by 4 bases, leaving 19 bases between them. Germline lookup yields CDR1 GTSNPN and CDR2 SVGIG (reference sequence). This CDR3 has 14 residues. The chain's CDR3 is CACRLGPGFYEQYF. DNA for the CDR3: TGTGCCTGCCGCTTAGGCCCGGGTTTTTACGAGCAGTACTTC.

The chain has TRBV19 and TRBJ1-1, with D tentatively TRBD1 (6 bases). The CDR3 totals 14 residues. V was pared by 6 bases and J by 1 base, with 12 bases between. Germline assignment: CDR1 LNHDA and CDR2 SQIVND (reference sequence). CDR3 sequence reads: CASSRKQGNTEAFF. The CDR3 region has the DNA TGTGCCAGTAGCCGGAAACAGGGGAACACTGAAGCTTTCTTT.

As to this clone: Other DNA sequences within the sample encode an identical CDR3. J is TRBJ1-1 and V is TRBV27, with 9 nucleotides matching TRBD1. V shed 3 bases, J shed 2 bases, and the junction held 1 base outside the gene matches. The CDR3 has 14 amino acids. Germline CDR1 MNHEY, CDR2 SMNVEV (reference sequence). CDR3 region: CASSLTGGNTEAFF. Written as DNA, the CDR3 is TGTGCCAGCAGTTTGACAGGGGGTAACACTGAAGCTTTCTTT.

The genes are TRBV4-3 and TRBJ2-7, with 8 nucleotides matching TRBD2. This CDR3 region has 19 residues. CDR1 LGHNA and CDR2 YSLEER come from the germline V gene. V lost 0 bases, J lost 2 bases, and 15 bases stayed unmatched. CDR3 in amino acids: CASSQDLVEGRGGTYEQYF. CDR3 DNA: TGCGCCAGCAGCCAAGATCTTGTCGAGGGCCGCGGGGGGACCTACGAGCAGTACTTC.

The V call is TRBV5-4, the J call TRBJ1-2; tentative D call: TRBD1 (5 bases). V gave up 1 base and J gave up 6 bases, with 10 bases separating them. The CDR3 length is 13 residues. Looked up from germline, CDR1 is SGHNT and CDR2 is YYREEE (reference sequence). The DNA for the CDR3 is TGTGCCAGCAGCTTGCCGCGGGGGGATGGCTACACCTTC. It encodes CASSLPRGDGYTF. Based on the CDR3 plus reference TRBV5-4 and TRBJ1-2, the full variable domain is ETGVTQSPTHLIKTRGQQVTLRCSSQSGHNTVSWYQQALGQGPQFIFQYYREEENGRGNFPPRFSGLQFPNYSSELNVNALELDDSALYLCASSLPRGDGYTFGSGTRLTVV.

The rearrangement joins TRBV9 to TRBJ1-5; 7 positions match TRBD1. The CDR3 contains 15 residues. With 3 bases clipped from V and 0 bases from J, the junction kept 3 bases outside the gene matches. Germline-derived CDR1 and CDR2 are SGDLS and YYNGEE. The CDR3 region is CASSAGDSSNQPQHF. For the CDR3, the DNA is TGTGCCAGCAGCGCGGGGGACAGTAGCAATCAGCCCCAGCATTTT.

The chain carries TRBV7-2 and TRBJ2-7, with 9 bases that match TRBD1. The germline V gene has CDR1 SGHTA and CDR2 FQGNSA. The trim removed 4 bases at V and 5 bases at J, leaving 12 bases unmatched. CDR3 size: 16 residues. CDR3 in amino acids: CASSSESGTGWDEQYF. DNA of the CDR3: TGTGCCAGCAGCTCAGAAAGCGGGACAGGGTGGGACGAGCAGTACTTC.

This clone was counted a few times. The V and J genes are TRBV5-1 and TRBJ1-4, with D perhaps matching TRBD1 (5 bases). This CDR3 region has 16 residues. Germline loops: CDR1 SGHRS, CDR2 YFSETQ. Trimming pared 2 bases from V and 5 bases from J, leaving 16 bases between. DNA for the CDR3: TGCGCCAGCAGCTTTAATACCGGCGGGGGGAATGAAAAACTGTTTTTT. Its protein product is CASSFNTGGGNEKLFF. The full variable domain, in which reference TRBV5-1 and TRBJ1-4 provide the parts outside the CDR3, is KAGVTQTPRYLIKTRGQQVTLSCSPISGHRSVSWYQQTPGQGLQFLFEYFSETQRNKGNFPGRFSGRQFSNSRSEMNVSTLELGDSALYLCASSFNTGGGNEKLFFGSGTQLSVL.

V and J are TRBV9 and TRBJ1-1; 7 bases agree with TRBD1. The CDR3 sequence is 14 residues long. The V gene's germline CDR1 is SGDLS and CDR2 YYNGEE. Trimming at V came to 3 bases and at J to 2 bases, leaving 4 bases not matched to a gene. This CDR3 reads CASSAGTANTEAFF. Written as DNA, the CDR3 is TGTGCCAGCAGCGCCGGGACAGCAAACACTGAAGCTTTCTTT. The full variable domain, in which reference TRBV9 and TRBJ1-1 provide the parts outside the CDR3, is DSGVTQTPKHLITATGQRVTLRCSPRSGDLSVYWYQQSLDQGLQFLIQYYNGEERAKGNILERFSAQQFPDLHSELNLSSLELGDSALYFCASSAGTANTEAFFGQGTRLTVV.

This clone was detected once. This chain uses TRBV28 with TRBJ1-1, with D perhaps TRBD1 (5 bases). The V and J ends lost 3 bases and 1 base respectively, with 12 bases between them. Germline assignment: CDR1 MDHEN and CDR2 SYDVKM. The CDR3 loop spans 15 amino acids. CDR3 coding DNA: TGTGCCAGCAGTTTGGGGGGGAGGGGGAACACTGAAGCTTTCTTT. Its translation: CASSLGGRGNTEAFF.

The rearrangement uses TRBV4-2 and TRBJ1-1; 7 bases align to TRBD1. J gave up 5 bases and V 5 bases, and 11 bases lay outside the gene matches. Germline V CDR1 and CDR2: LGHNA, YNFKEQ. CDR3 length equals 15 residues. The CDR3 here is CASSNQEGARTEAFF. The CDR3 bases are TGTGCCAGCAGCAATCAGGAGGGGGCGAGGACTGAAGCTTTCTTT.

The gene calls are TRBV18 and TRBJ1-1; D remains unclear. The CDR3 is 14 residues long. CDR1 KGHSH and CDR2 LQKENI come from the germline V gene. V lost 4 bases and J lost 1, with 10 bases in between. The CDR3 region has the DNA TGTGCCAGCTCACTAACGGAGTCGAACACTGAAGCTTTCTTT. Its protein is CASSLTESNTEAFF. The full variable domain, its missing parts supplied by reference TRBV18 and TRBJ1-1, is NAGVMQNPRHLVRRRGQEARLRCSPMKGHSHVYWYRQLPEEGLKFMVYLQKENIIDESGMPKERFSAEFPKEGPSILRIQQVVRGDSAAYFCASSLTESNTEAFFGQGTRLTVV.

The chain joins TRBV11-2 to TRBJ1-2, with 7 bases aligning to TRBD1. This CDR3 has 17 amino acids. Germline trimming cut 6 bases from V and 0 bases from J; bases unmatched to any gene: 13. CDR1 is SGHAT, CDR2 FQNNGV, per germline. The chain's CDR3 is CASRRSGTAPANYGYTF. The CDR3 DNA is TGTGCCAGCAGAAGATCCGGGACAGCGCCCGCTAACTATGGCTACACCTTC.

The V gene is TRBV9, the J gene TRBJ2-2, with 8 positions matching TRBD2. CDR1 is SGDLS, CDR2 YYNGEE, per germline. The CDR3 covers 19 residues. The ends lost 0 bases at V and 6 bases at J; junction bases unmatched: 16. The CDR3 DNA follows: TGTGCCAGCAGCGTAGCTCCTCTCAGCGGGGGCGTCGGGGCCGGGGAGCTGTTTTTT. It encodes CASSVAPLSGGVGAGELFF.

This rearrangement joins TRBV28 to TRBJ1-2; TRBD1 is a possible D gene (6 bases). Deletions cut 7 bases from V and 7 bases from J, with 22 bases between. Germline-derived CDR1 and CDR2 are MDHEN and SYDVKM. The CDR3 sequence is 15 residues long. CDR3 sequence: CASTSQGQLVSGYTF. CDR3 DNA: TGTGCCAGCACCAGTCAGGGGCAATTGGTCTCTGGCTACACCTTC.

The DNA of the CDR3 is TGTGCCAGCAGTTTATCCCGGTACAATGAGCAGTTCTTC. Residues: CASSLSRYNEQFF. The chain is built from TRBV27 and TRBJ2-1, with D uncertain. Germline-derived CDR1 and CDR2 are MNHEY and SMNVEV (reference sequence). The CDR3 sequence is 13 residues long. V shed 0 bases and J shed 4 bases, with 4 bases lying between them.